This T cell receptor (beta chain) was retrieved from a study of blood T cell repertoires in COVID-19 (dated by TCRdb to 2020 to 2021). Looking at the study overall: Samples from collaborators originated in the United States, Italy and Spain and spanned both the acute and convalescent phases of COVID-19. The prospective study material was composed of cDNA or gDNA derived from T cells, B-cell-depleted T cells, or PBMCs. Deeply sampled blood TCRbeta repertoires from subjects exposed to, actively infected with, or recovered from COVID-19 were included in the dataset. The repertoires were released in a freely available public database meant as a resource for research on the immune response to SARS-CoV-2. The samples were drawn from two sources: the first 160 participants of the ongoing ImmuneRACE study, and 950 to 1,500 subjects contributed by 6 global collaborators. Sample metadata almost always included a de-identified subject ID, COVID-19 status, age in years and sex. HLA class I and class II types, where available, came from metadata supplied by the sample provider rather than from assay-based typing.

Study-wide conclusions, independent of this receptor: Clinical and demographic metadata were provided uncurated, with the amount varying by source and participant.

Details on this clone: Its target antigen remains unknown. Base qualities are not provided; no much larger clone lies one nucleotide away.

The immunoSEQ Assay, a bias-controlled multiplex PCR, was used to amplify TCRbeta CDR3 regions from genomic DNA. Turning to the authors' computational methods: Nucleated cell counts per sample were estimated from amplification of reference gene primers within the assay. To quantify the absolute abundance of each unique TCRbeta CDR3 rearrangement, sequence reads were collapsed and filtered. For each sample, productive Simpson clonality was calculated as the square root of Simpson's diversity index across productive rearrangements. TCRdb's version of the immuneACCESS table is confined to in-frame rearrangements and falls short of the full clone set. An unresolved V gene accounts for under half of the shortfall where checked; the remainder is of unknown origin. V and J calls and clone size are as listed in that table; D and trimming were resolved from the DNA. The sample records about 200,000 clones, approximately 87% of which are singletons. Roughly 2.4% of the sample is taken by the ten largest.

The collaborating institutions used their own protocols to collect whole blood in K2EDTA tubes. For TCRbeta analysis, collaborator samples were shipped as frozen whole blood, as isolated PBMCs, or as DNA extracted from either sample type. The CDR3 goes from the cysteine to the phenylalanine over 15 residues. The retained sequence is limited to the CDR3, 45 bases, with the frame set at the first base. V sheds 0 bases and J sheds 7 bases, leaving 16 bases between their ends. Sequences LGHDT (CDR1) and YNNKEL (CDR2) are obtained from the germline V gene (reference sequence). The specimen was peripheral blood. The chain uses TRBV3-1 (or the pseudogene TRBV3-2) and TRBJ2-7, and the D gene may be TRBD2, 6 bases matching. The receptor was isolated from a woman aged 45-59 years with acute or convalescent COVID-19. The CDR3: CASSQDRLEPGEQYF. The DNA sequence follows: TGTGCCAGCAGCCAAGACCGACTAGAGCCGGGTGAGCAGTACTTC.